This record looks at one T cell receptor beta chain sequence and its context. These data are taken from a study of blood T cell repertoires in COVID-19. Study overall: The samples span acute and convalescent COVID-19 from the United States, Italy and Spain. Nucleic acid was either cDNA or gDNA, and it came from T cells, B-cell-depleted T cells, or PBMCs.

Germline V gives CDR1 SGHAT, CDR2 FQNNGV. V shed 5 bases and J 7 bases; nucleotides not matched to a gene: 6. The CDR3 length is 13 residues. In the authors' workflow: Nucleated cell counts were estimated from reference gene primer amplification. This table comes from immunoSEQ multiplex PCR, and its TCRdb copy is limited to in-frame clones, with some not included. Clonal size and the V and J genes are those of that table, whereas D and trimming came from the DNA. This sample has over 50,000 clones; approximately 86% occur once, and the top ten carry roughly 15%. The chain combines TRBV11-2 with TRBJ1-2; TRBD1 matches 8 bases. The receptor's source is a human donor in a cohort sampled during active COVID-19. The sequencing input was peripheral blood. CDR3 amino acids: CASSPQGAFGYTF. The CDR3 DNA sequence: TGTGCCAGCAGCCCCCAGGGGGCGTTTGGCTACACCTTC.